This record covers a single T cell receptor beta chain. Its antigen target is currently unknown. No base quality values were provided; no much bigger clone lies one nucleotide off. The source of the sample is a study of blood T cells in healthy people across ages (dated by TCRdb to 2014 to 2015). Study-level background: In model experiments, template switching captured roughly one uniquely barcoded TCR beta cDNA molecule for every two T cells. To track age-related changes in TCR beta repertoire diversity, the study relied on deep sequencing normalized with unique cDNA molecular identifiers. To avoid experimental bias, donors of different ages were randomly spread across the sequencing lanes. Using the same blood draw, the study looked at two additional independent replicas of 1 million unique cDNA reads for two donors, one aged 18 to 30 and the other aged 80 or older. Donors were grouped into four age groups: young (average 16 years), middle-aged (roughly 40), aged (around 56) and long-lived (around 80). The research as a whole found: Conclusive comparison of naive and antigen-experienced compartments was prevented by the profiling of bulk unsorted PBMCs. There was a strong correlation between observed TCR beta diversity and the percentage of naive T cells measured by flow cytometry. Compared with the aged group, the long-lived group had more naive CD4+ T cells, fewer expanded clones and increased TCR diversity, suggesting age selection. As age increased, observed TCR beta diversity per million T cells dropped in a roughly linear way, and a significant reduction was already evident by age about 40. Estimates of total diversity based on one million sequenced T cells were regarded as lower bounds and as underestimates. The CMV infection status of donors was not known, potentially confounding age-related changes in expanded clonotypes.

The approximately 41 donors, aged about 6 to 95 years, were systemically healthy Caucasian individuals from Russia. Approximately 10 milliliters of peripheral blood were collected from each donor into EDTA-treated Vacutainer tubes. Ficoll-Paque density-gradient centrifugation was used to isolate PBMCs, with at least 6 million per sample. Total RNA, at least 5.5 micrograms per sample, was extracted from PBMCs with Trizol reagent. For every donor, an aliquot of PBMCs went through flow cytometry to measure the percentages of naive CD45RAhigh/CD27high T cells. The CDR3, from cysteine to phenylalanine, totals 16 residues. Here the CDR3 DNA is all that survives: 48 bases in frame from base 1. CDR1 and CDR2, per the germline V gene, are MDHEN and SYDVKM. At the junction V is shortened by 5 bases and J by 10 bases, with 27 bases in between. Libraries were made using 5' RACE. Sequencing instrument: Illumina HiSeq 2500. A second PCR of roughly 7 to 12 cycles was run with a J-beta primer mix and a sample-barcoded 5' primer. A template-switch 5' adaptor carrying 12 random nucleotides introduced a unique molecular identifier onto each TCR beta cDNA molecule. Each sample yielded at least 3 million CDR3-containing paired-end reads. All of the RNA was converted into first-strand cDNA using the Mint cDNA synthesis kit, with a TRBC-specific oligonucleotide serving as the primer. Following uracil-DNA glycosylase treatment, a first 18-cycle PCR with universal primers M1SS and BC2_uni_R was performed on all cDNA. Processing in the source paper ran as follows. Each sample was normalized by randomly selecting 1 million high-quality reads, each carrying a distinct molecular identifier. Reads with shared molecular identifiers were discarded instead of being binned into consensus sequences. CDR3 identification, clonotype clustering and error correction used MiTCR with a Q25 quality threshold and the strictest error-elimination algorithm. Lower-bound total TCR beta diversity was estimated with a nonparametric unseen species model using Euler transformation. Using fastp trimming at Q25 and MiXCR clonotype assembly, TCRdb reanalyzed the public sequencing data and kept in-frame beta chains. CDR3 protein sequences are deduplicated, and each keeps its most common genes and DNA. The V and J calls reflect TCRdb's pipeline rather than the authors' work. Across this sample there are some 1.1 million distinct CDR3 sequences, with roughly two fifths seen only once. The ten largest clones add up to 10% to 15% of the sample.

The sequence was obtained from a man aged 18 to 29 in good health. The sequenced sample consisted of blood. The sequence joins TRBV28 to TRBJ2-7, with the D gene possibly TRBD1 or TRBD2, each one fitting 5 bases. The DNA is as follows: TGTGCCAGCAGTCCCCCCCGGTGGGGGATCAACGGGCTACAGTACTTC. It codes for CASSPPRWGINGLQYF. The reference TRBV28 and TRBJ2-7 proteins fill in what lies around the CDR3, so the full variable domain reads DVKVTQSSRYLVKRTGEKVFLECVQDMDHENMFWYRQDPGLGLRLIYFSYDVKMKEKGDIPEGYSVSREKKERFSLILESASTNQTSMYLCASSPPRWGINGLQYFGPGTRLTVT.